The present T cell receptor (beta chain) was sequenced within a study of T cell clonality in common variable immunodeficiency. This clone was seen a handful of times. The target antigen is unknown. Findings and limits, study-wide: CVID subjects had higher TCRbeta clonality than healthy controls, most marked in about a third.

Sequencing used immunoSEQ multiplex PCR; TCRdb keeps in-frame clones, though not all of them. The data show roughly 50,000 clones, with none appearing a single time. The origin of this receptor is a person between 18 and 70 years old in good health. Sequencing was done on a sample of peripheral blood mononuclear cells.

The covered CDR3 bases are TGTGCCAGCAGCTTATACGGGGTATCGAGGACG. Protein sequence: CASSLYGVSRT. In full, the CDR3 is CASSLYGVSRTQYF. The chain employs TRBV7-9 and TRBJ2-3, with a possible D match to TRBD2 (5 bases). The read finishes 3 residues shy of the CDR3 end, and the germline J gene is used to complete it. Germline V gene lookup returns CDR1 SEHNR and CDR2 FQNEAQ (reference sequence). This CDR3 region has 14 residues.